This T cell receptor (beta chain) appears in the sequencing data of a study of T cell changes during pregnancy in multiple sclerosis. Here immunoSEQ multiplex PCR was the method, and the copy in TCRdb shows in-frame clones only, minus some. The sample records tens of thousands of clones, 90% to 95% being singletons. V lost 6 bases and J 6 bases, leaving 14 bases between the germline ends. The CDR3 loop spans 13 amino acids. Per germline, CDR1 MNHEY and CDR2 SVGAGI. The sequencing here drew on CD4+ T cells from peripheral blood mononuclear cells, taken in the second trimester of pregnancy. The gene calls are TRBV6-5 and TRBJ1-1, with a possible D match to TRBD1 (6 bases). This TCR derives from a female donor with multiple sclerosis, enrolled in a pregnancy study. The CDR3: CASRLTGSPEAFF. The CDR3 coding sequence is TGTGCCAGCAGGCTGACAGGATCCCCTGAAGCTTTCTTT.